This record covers a single T cell receptor (beta chain). The data stem from a study of cytomegalovirus exposure and HLA in healthy donors. With 60 Vbeta and 13 Jbeta primers, the PCR was carried out. Here immunoSEQ multiplex PCR was the method, and the copy in TCRdb shows in-frame clones only, minus some. The sample consists of more than 140,000 clones, approximately 80% of them appearing once. V lost 0 bases and J lost 7, with 7 bases in between. This CDR3 spans 13 amino acids. In germline, CDR1 is MNHEY, CDR2 SVGAGI. This sequence joins TRBV6-5 and TRBJ1-5; D remains unclear. The sequence derives from a man younger than 40 in good health and CMV-seropositive. The sequencing input was PBMCs. Here the CDR3 reads CASSYSVAQPQHF. As DNA, the CDR3 is TGTGCCAGCAGTTACTCGGTAGCGCAGCCCCAGCATTTT.